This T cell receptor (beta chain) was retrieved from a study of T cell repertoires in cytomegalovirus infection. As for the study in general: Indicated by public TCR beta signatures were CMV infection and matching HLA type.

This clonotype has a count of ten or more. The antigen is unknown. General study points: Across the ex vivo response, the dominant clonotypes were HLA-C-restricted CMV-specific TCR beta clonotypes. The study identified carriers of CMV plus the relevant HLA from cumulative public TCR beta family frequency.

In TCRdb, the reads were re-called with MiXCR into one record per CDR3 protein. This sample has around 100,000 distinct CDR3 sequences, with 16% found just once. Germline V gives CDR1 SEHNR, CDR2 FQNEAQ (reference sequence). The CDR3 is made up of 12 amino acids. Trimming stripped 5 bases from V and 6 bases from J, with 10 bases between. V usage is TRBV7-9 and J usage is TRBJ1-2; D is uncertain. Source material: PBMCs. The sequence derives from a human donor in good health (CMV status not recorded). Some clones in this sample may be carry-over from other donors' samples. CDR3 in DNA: TGTGCCAGCAGCCGGGGAGGGAATGGCTACACCTTC. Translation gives CASSRGGNGYTF.